These 14 T cell receptor beta chains share one sample of origin, sequenced in a study of T cells in Graves' hyperthyroidism and ophthalmopathy. TCR beta CDR3 region amplification was performed from RNA transcripts. With the HTBI primer set, the TCR CDR3 went through a first round of RT-PCR. TCRdb ran MiXCR on the multiplex PCR reads and lists one entry per CDR3 protein. This sample has approximately 400,000 distinct CDR3 sequences, with approximately 15% found just once. The sequenced material came from blood. The source of these receptors is a woman aged 25 to 39 with Graves' hyperthyroidism.

This clonotype was observed many times. The chain recombines TRBV28 with TRBJ2-1; D gene unclear. The V end lost 2 bases, the J end lost 0 bases, and 5 bases lay between the germline ends. This CDR3 is 14 amino acids long. Germline V CDR1 and CDR2: MDHEN, SYDVKM. For the CDR3, the DNA is TGTGCCAGCAGTTTAGCGGCCTCCTACAATGAGCAGTTCTTC. It is translated as CASSLAASYNEQFF.

Regarding this clonotype: The junction departs from germline at one end; a sequencing error may be responsible. The chain links TRBV11-1 to TRBJ1-2; 10 positions match TRBD1. Germline V lookup: CDR1 SGHAT, CDR2 FQDESV (reference sequence). The length of the CDR3 is 17 residues. CDR3 in DNA: TGCGCCAGCAGCTTTCGACAGGGGGCCCAGTCTAACTATGGCTACACCTTC. It codes for CASSFRQGAQSNYGYTF.

This clonotype was detected many times. The J gene is TRBJ2-1, the V gene TRBV10-3; TRBD2 matches 13 bases. The CDR3 is 16 amino acids. The junction had 6 bases not matched to a gene; V was cut back by 4 bases and J by 6 bases. The germline CDR1 and CDR2 sequences are ENHRY and SYGVKD. The CDR3 is CAISVLAGGEANEQFF. The CDR3, as DNA: TGTGCCATCAGTGTACTAGCGGGAGGGGAGGCCAATGAGCAGTTCTTC.

There are many counts of this clonotype. This chain connects TRBV28 to TRBJ1-1, with no clear D. This CDR3 region has 11 residues. The germline V gene encodes CDR1 MDHEN and CDR2 SYDVKM. Between the trimmed V and J ends, which lost 8 bases and 1 base, there was a span of 5 bases. The CDR3 region is CASGWNTEAFF. CDR3 nucleotide sequence: TGTGCCAGCGGTTGGAACACTGAAGCTTTCTTT.

The chain has TRBV7-9 and TRBJ2-4; no clear D gene. Trimming cost V 7 bases and J 4 bases, with 14 bases left between them. Germline V gene data show CDR1 as SEHNR and CDR2 as FQNEAQ (reference sequence). The CDR3 sequence is 14 residues long. The CDR3 reads CASTPSVGKNIQYF. DNA for the CDR3: TGTGCCAGCACCCCCTCGGTGGGGAAAAACATTCAGTACTTC.

This clonotype came up a few times. The rearrangement joins TRBV10-3 to TRBJ2-7; 10 nucleotides line up with TRBD1. The V and J ends lost 3 bases and 2 bases, in that order; junction bases with no gene match: 4. Germline V gene sequence: CDR1 ENHRY, CDR2 SYGVKD. The CDR3 contains 15 residues. Written as DNA, the CDR3 is TGTGCCATCAGTGAACCGGGACAGGGGACCTACGAGCAGTACTTC. Translated: CAISEPGQGTYEQYF.

This clonotype has more than one count but fewer than ten. The V gene is TRBV9, the J gene TRBJ1-1, with D unclear. CDR1 and CDR2 (germline): SGDLS, YYNGEE. The CDR3 length is 14 residues. V lost 0 bases and J 1 base, leaving 7 bases between the germline ends. CDR3: CASSVVAANTEAFF. The CDR3 nucleotides are TGTGCCAGCAGCGTAGTAGCAGCGAACACTGAAGCTTTCTTT.

The gene calls are TRBV25-1 and TRBJ2-2, with D possibly TRBD2 on 6 matching bases. V was shortened by 8 bases and J by 4 bases, with 17 bases between the two germline ends. The CDR3 totals 15 residues. The V gene's germline CDR1 is MGHDK and CDR2 SYGVNS. The CDR3 sequence is CASGGGGRSTGELFF. CDR3 nucleotide sequence: TGTGCCAGCGGGGGAGGTGGGAGAAGCACCGGGGAGCTGTTTTTT. Full variable domain (remainder filled in from reference TRBV25-1 and TRBJ2-2): EADIYQTPRYLVIGTGKKITLECSQTMGHDKMYWYQQDPGMELHLIHYSYGVNSTEKGDLSSESTVSRIRTEHFPLTLESARPSHTSQYLCASGGGGRSTGELFFGEGSRLTVL.

V usage is TRBV28 and J usage is TRBJ2-7; D tentatively fits TRBD1 or TRBD2 (5 bases each). Germline V gives CDR1 MDHEN, CDR2 SYDVKM. The CDR3 loop spans 16 amino acids. V was pared by 2 bases and J by 3 bases, with 17 bases between. CDR3 in amino acids: CASSLIRDGPFYEQYF. CDR3 nucleotide sequence: TGTGCCAGCAGTTTAATCCGGGACGGACCTTTCTACGAGCAGTACTTC.

This clonotype was seen at least ten times. This sequence joins TRBV6-6 and TRBJ2-7; 7 bases fit TRBD2. Trimming removed 0 bases from V and 5 bases from J; junction bases left unmatched: 4. CDR1 and CDR2 from the germline V gene are MNHNY and SVGAGI (reference sequence). This CDR3 is 14 amino acids long. This CDR3 reads CASSYSGRGNEQYF. In DNA form, the CDR3 reads TGTGCCAGCAGTTACTCGGGGCGGGGGAACGAGCAGTACTTC.

A few counts support this clonotype. V gene TRBV7-8 combines with J gene TRBJ2-5; 11 nucleotides agree with TRBD2. The CDR3 loop spans 16 amino acids. The ends lost 4 bases at V and 5 bases at J; junction bases unmatched: 9. Germline V gives CDR1 SGHVS, CDR2 FQNEAQ. CDR3 coding DNA: TGTGCCAGCAGCTCTAGACTAGCGGGACGGGAGGAGACCCAGTACTTC. Protein product: CASSSRLAGREETQYF.

This chain joins TRBV28 and TRBJ2-2; D possibly corresponds to TRBD2 (5 bases). Trimming took 5 bases from V and 5 from J, leaving 18 bases between them. Germline lookup yields CDR1 MDHEN and CDR2 SYDVKM. This CDR3 contains 16 residues. CDR3 bases: TGTGCCAGCAGTCCGGACTTTAGGGTGGGGACCGGGGAGCTGTTTTTT. Its protein is CASSPDFRVGTGELFF.

CDR3 residues: CASSFSPGTLAKNIQYF. For the CDR3, the DNA is TGCGCCAGCAGCTTCTCCCCCGGAACACTAGCCAAAAACATTCAGTACTTC. The chain uses TRBV5-1 and TRBJ2-4; no clear D gene. V was cut by 2 bases and J by 0 bases, with 15 bases left in between. This CDR3 region has 17 residues. CDR1 and CDR2 from the germline V gene are SGHRS and YFSETQ.

The chain combines TRBV18 with TRBJ2-3; 15 nucleotides agree with TRBD2. Losses at the gene ends were 5 bases for V and 5 bases for J; bases not matched to a gene: 14. CDR3 length: 19 amino acids. Germline CDR1 and CDR2: KGHSH and LQKENI. This CDR3 is CASSFFSGLAGGQKDTQYF. CDR3 coding DNA: TGTGCCAGCTCATTCTTCTCAGGACTAGCGGGAGGGCAAAAAGATACGCAGTATTTT.